The 15 T cell receptor beta chains presented below share a single source sample, sequenced in a study of cytomegalovirus exposure and HLA in healthy donors. Sequencing used immunoSEQ multiplex PCR; TCRdb keeps in-frame clones, though not all of them. The sample has about 190,000 clones; more than 70% are singletons. Material: PBMCs. These receptors were taken from a woman under 30 in good health and CMV-seronegative.

V gene TRBV18 combines with J gene TRBJ2-1; the match to TRBD1 covers 8 bases. Germline V gives CDR1 KGHSH, CDR2 LQKENI. J was trimmed by 2 bases and V by 3 bases; bases with no gene match: 0. The CDR3 totals 14 residues. Here the CDR3 reads CASSPGQAYNEQFF. In DNA, the CDR3 is TGTGCCAGCTCACCGGGACAGGCCTACAATGAGCAGTTCTTC.

This chain uses TRBV19 with TRBJ1-2; D gene unclear. Trimming stripped 5 bases from V and 0 bases from J, with 7 bases between. CDR3 size: 13 residues. Germline V gene lookup returns CDR1 LNHDA and CDR2 SQIVND (reference sequence). The CDR3 region has the DNA TGTGCCAGTAGTTCGAGAACTAACTATGGCTACACCTTC. Translated: CASSSRTNYGYTF.

The gene calls are TRBV5-1 and TRBJ2-6; 7 bases match TRBD2. The CDR3 extends over 16 amino acids. The germline V gene has CDR1 SGHRS and CDR2 YFSETQ. V lost 0 bases to trimming and J lost 2 bases; unmatched junction nucleotides: 2. The CDR3 loop reads CASSLAGGTGANVLTF. CDR3 bases: TGCGCCAGCAGCTTGGCCGGGGGGACTGGGGCCAACGTCCTGACTTTC.

This clone was picked up a small number of times. Here the CDR3 reads CASSVEPKDSEQFF. CDR3 nucleotide sequence: TGTGCCAGCAGCGTAGAACCTAAGGACTCCGAGCAGTTCTTC. This chain joins TRBV9 and TRBJ2-1, with D possibly being TRBD2 (5 bases). V was shortened by 0 bases and J by 10 bases, with 14 bases between the two germline ends. This CDR3 has 14 residues. Germline V CDR1 and CDR2: SGDLS, YYNGEE.

The chain joins TRBV2 to TRBJ2-5; tentative D call: TRBD1 (6 bases). CDR1 and CDR2 (germline): SNHLY, FYNNEI. With 8 bases removed from V and 4 bases from J, the gap between germline ends came to 20 bases. The CDR3 spans 15 residues. For the CDR3, the DNA is TGTGCCAGCGGGCTGGGGGCTCCCTTGGGAGAGACCCAGTACTTC. It is translated as CASGLGAPLGETQYF.

V is TRBV7-6 and J is TRBJ1-5; 9 bases match TRBD1. Per germline, CDR1 SGHVS and CDR2 FNYEAQ. The CDR3 has 17 amino acids. Trimming at V came to 1 base and at J to 0 bases, leaving 4 bases not matched to a gene. In DNA, the CDR3 is TGTGCCAGCAGCTTAGGACAGGGGGTGGGTAGCAATCAGCCCCAGCATTTT. Encoded protein: CASSLGQGVGSNQPQHF.

V usage is TRBV15 and J usage is TRBJ1-2; D unclear. Trimming removed 2 bases at V and 10 bases at J, with 14 bases between. This CDR3 has 13 amino acids. The V gene's germline CDR1 is LNHNV and CDR2 YYDKDF (reference sequence). The CDR3 DNA is TGTGCCACCAGCAGAAACTACCTGGGTGACTACACCTTC. This sequence encodes CATSRNYLGDYTF.

This clone has more than one count but fewer than ten. This chain joins TRBV5-4 and TRBJ2-7, with D possibly being TRBD1 (6 bases). The germline V gene encodes CDR1 SGHNT and CDR2 YYREEE (reference sequence). The CDR3 contains 14 residues. Between the trimmed V and J ends, which lost 4 bases and 1 base, there was a span of 12 bases. For the CDR3, the DNA is TGTGCCAGCAGCATAACAGGGCCGTCCTACGAGCAGTACTTC. Translation: CASSITGPSYEQYF.

This rearrangement joins TRBV27 to TRBJ1-1; no firm D call. There are 15 residues in the CDR3. Germline V gives CDR1 MNHEY, CDR2 SMNVEV (reference sequence). Trimming took 5 bases from V and 1 from J, leaving 14 bases between them. CDR3: CASSPRGGSNTEAFF. The CDR3 DNA is TGTGCCAGCAGTCCCCGGGGAGGCTCGAACACTGAAGCTTTCTTT.

The chain uses TRBV25-1 and TRBJ2-7; the match to TRBD2 covers 7 bases. Germline V gives CDR1 MGHDK, CDR2 SYGVNS. This CDR3 has 15 amino acids. Trimming removed 6 bases from V and 3 bases from J; junction bases left unmatched: 11. The CDR3 DNA follows: TGTGCCAGCAGCCCGGGGGGTCTAGGGAGCTACGAGCAGTACTTC. This encodes CASSPGGLGSYEQYF.

This sequence joins TRBV15 and TRBJ2-1; possibly TRBD2 for D (7 bases). The length of the CDR3 is 15 residues. Trimming stripped 5 bases from V and 5 bases from J, with 16 bases between. The germline V gene has CDR1 LNHNV and CDR2 YYDKDF (reference sequence). The CDR3 is CATSGRRGPNNEQFF. CDR3 bases: TGTGCCACCAGCGGTCGGCGGGGGCCAAACAATGAGCAGTTCTTC.

The V gene is TRBV5-4, the J gene TRBJ1-2, with 7 bases lining up with TRBD1. This CDR3 region has 13 residues. With V trimmed by 3 bases and J by 2 bases, 1 base remained unmatched. CDR1 and CDR2 (germline): SGHNT, YYREEE (reference sequence). The CDR3 DNA follows: TGTGCCAGCAGCTCGACAGGGAACTATGGCTACACCTTC. It specifies CASSSTGNYGYTF.

The gene calls are TRBV27 and TRBJ1-2; tentative D call: TRBD1 (6 bases). The CDR3 runs to 12 residues. Trimming removed 5 bases from V and 8 bases from J, with 12 bases in between. Germline V gene lookup returns CDR1 MNHEY and CDR2 SMNVEV (reference sequence). The DNA of the CDR3 is TGTGCCAGCAGTGGGGGCGTAGAAGGCTACACCTTC. This encodes CASSGGVEGYTF.

The CDR3 DNA is TGTGCCAGCAGGGACACCATCTCGACTGAAGCTTTCTTT. Translation: CASRDTISTEAFF. J is TRBJ1-1 and V is TRBV28; a weak D match, TRBD1 (5 bases). The CDR3 covers 13 residues. Trimming took off 6 bases at V and 5 bases at J, with 13 bases between the two ends. Germline CDR1 and CDR2: MDHEN and SYDVKM.

The rearrangement links TRBV6-5 to TRBJ2-5; D uncertain. This CDR3 comprises 10 residues. V was clipped by 10 bases and J by 4 bases, with 7 bases between them. The germline V gene encodes CDR1 MNHEY and CDR2 SVGAGI. The CDR3 DNA follows: TGTGCCACCTACAGAGAGACCCAGTACTTC. Amino acids: CATYRETQYF.